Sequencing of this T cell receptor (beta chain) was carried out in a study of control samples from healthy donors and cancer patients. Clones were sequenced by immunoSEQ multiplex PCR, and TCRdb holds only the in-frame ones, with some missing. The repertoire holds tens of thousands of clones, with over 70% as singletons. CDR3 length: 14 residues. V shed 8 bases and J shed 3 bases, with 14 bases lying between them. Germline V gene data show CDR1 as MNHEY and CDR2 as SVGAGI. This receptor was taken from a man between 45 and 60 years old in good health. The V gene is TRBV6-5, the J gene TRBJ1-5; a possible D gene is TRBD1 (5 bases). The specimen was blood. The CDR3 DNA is TGTGCCAGCCAATTGCGGGGACTCAATCAGCCCCAGCATTTT. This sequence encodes CASQLRGLNQPQHF.